This T cell receptor beta chain was captured in a study of OX40 agonist ivuxolimab in advanced cancers. Study-level background: Patients receiving dose escalation had hepatocellular carcinoma, melanoma, renal cell or head and neck cancer. Three patients showed partial responses: one hepatocellular carcinoma and two cutaneous melanoma cases. Whole-study findings and limits: Relatively little clonal expansion, among the lowest observed, appeared in partial responders at 0.1-3.0 mg/kg. At 0.1 to 3.0 mg/kg, CD4+ and CD8+ blood T cells expanded clonally by week 6.

The CDR3 runs 14 residues. Only in-frame clones appear in the TCRdb table, and some are missing; sequencing was by immunoSEQ multiplex PCR. The data show about 47,000 clones, with 88% seen just once and roughly 8% held by the top ten. With regard to this clone: Antigen specificity is unknown.

The clonotype originates from an adult with an advanced solid tumor such as melanoma, head and neck, liver or kidney cancer. Sequencing used CD4+ or CD8+ T cells sorted from blood, obtained in a trial of the OX40 agonist ivuxolimab. The rearrangement joins TRBV21-1 to TRBJ2-7; the table calls TRBD2, which could not be checked here. TRBV21-1 is assigned pseudogene status. The DNA for the CDR3 is TGTGCCAGCAGCTTTCCGGGACTAACCGTCGAGCAGTACTTC. Its protein product is CASSFPGLTVEQYF.